What follows is one T cell receptor beta chain and its context. Antigen: not known. It was with a sample-barcoded 5' primer and a J-beta primer mix that a second PCR of roughly 7 to 12 cycles was run. TCRdb ran MiXCR on the 5' RACE reads and lists one entry per CDR3 protein. Of hundreds of thousands of distinct CDR3 sequences in the sample, under 30% are singletons; the top ten hold 3%. This specimen comes from a study of blood T cells in healthy people across ages. Study-level background: When template switching was applied, about one barcoded beta molecule was captured per two T cells. Regarding the study as a whole: Naive T cell percentage showed a strong correlation with TCR beta diversity.

The CDR3 is made up of 16 amino acids. The ends were cut back, 1 base at V and 2 bases at J, with 14 bases in the middle. Germline-derived CDR1 and CDR2 are LGHDT and YNNKEL (reference sequence). The same sample was also studied in work on T cells of mothers and their children. From that second work: In each mother, TCR beta CDR3 reads exceeded 9.5 million; in each child, they numbered 3 million to 3.5 million.

The chain uses TRBV3-1 and TRBJ2-5; D might be TRBD2 (5 bases). Sequenced: blood. The sequence derives from a boy under 18 in good health. CDR3 sequence (DNA): TGTGCCAGCAGCCAAGCGGGGTGGATGTGGCAAGAGACCCAGTACTTC. It encodes CASSQAGWMWQETQYF.